One T cell receptor beta chain is described in this entry. This clonotype turned up a few times. Its antigen is unknown. One base away there is no much larger clone; base qualities are not given. This record comes from a study of T-cell memory formation after mild COVID-19 (dated by TCRdb to about 2021). Concerning the study at large: Most TCR sequence clusters were specific to one of the two donors. The cohort comprised two young, previously healthy adult volunteers, one female and one male. T-cell clones expanding and contracting after mild COVID-19 in two donors were tracked by longitudinal TCRalpha and TCRbeta repertoire sequencing. Results the study describes overall, beyond this receptor: Some responding clones were found in pre-infection memory, which suggests that pre-existing cross-reactive memory T cells took part in the SARS-CoV-2 response. Clones that contracted from day 15 to 85 showed balanced CD4/CD8 phenotypes, whereas a second wave of clones that expanded from day 15 to 37 leaned towards CD4+. Contracting CD4+ clones appeared mostly in the CM and EM memory subsets, whereas CD8+ clones were enriched in EMRA. SARS-CoV-2 specificity of the second-wave clones peaking on day 37 was not confirmed. Only a couple of mild cases were covered by the study, and larger cohorts that include severe cases with pre-infection samples were considered necessary.

The listed sequencing device is Illumina NovaSeq 6000. cDNA libraries for TCRalpha and TCRbeta were prepared by 5'RACE using constant-segment primers, with sample barcodes and unique molecular identifiers added. RNA was extracted from every sample with Trizol reagent. Amplification of the libraries took two PCR steps, and the second step added a second sample barcode plus Illumina TruSeq adapters. Libraries were sequenced on an Illumina NovaSeq with 2 x 150 bp paired-end reads. Processing in the source paper ran as follows. With migec v1.2.7, reads were demultiplexed and then collapsed into UMI-guided consensus sequences. Using mixcr v2.1.11, UMI consensuses were aligned to TRA and TRB V and J templates and then assembled into clonotypes. Clonotypes were classified as expanded or contracted when called significant by both edgeR and NoisET, with noise models trained on biological replicates. For edgeR calls, a false discovery rate-adjusted p below 0.01 and a log2 fold-change threshold of 1 were applied. As an exploratory analysis of dynamics, max-normalized trajectories of the 1000 most abundant clonotypes were examined by PCA with hierarchical clustering. The CD4 or CD8 phenotype of responding clones was assigned using the separately sequenced CD4+ and CD8+ repertoires. TCRdb ran its own pipeline on the public reads, namely fastp trimming at Q25 and MiXCR clone calling, and kept in-frame beta chains. Rows matching on CDR3 protein sequence are summarized as one entry with the most common DNA and genes. The V and J calls, along with clone size, are taken from TCRdb and not from the paper's own processing. This sample gives approximately 490,000 distinct CDR3 sequences in total; roughly 20% of them show up just once. The ten largest clonotypes hold around 13% of the sample.

At the junction V is shortened by 6 bases and J by 9 bases; bases outside the gene matches: 5. The CDR3 measures 12 amino acids from cysteine to phenylalanine. The DNA shown is the 36-base CDR3, in frame from base 1. PBMCs were isolated by Ficoll-Paque density gradient centrifugation. Recombination joined TRBV12-3 or TRBV12-4 with TRBJ2-3, and 8 junction bases match TRBD1. Material: PBMCs or a T cell subset sorted from them (not recorded which). This TCR came from an adult woman who had mild COVID-19 (a few samples of this study predate the infection). The sample titles of this study are shuffled in the database, so cell type and time point are left out; the donor was told from shared clones. The DNA reads TGTGCCAGCAGACCAACAGGGGGAACGCAGTATTTT. This encodes CASRPTGGTQYF.